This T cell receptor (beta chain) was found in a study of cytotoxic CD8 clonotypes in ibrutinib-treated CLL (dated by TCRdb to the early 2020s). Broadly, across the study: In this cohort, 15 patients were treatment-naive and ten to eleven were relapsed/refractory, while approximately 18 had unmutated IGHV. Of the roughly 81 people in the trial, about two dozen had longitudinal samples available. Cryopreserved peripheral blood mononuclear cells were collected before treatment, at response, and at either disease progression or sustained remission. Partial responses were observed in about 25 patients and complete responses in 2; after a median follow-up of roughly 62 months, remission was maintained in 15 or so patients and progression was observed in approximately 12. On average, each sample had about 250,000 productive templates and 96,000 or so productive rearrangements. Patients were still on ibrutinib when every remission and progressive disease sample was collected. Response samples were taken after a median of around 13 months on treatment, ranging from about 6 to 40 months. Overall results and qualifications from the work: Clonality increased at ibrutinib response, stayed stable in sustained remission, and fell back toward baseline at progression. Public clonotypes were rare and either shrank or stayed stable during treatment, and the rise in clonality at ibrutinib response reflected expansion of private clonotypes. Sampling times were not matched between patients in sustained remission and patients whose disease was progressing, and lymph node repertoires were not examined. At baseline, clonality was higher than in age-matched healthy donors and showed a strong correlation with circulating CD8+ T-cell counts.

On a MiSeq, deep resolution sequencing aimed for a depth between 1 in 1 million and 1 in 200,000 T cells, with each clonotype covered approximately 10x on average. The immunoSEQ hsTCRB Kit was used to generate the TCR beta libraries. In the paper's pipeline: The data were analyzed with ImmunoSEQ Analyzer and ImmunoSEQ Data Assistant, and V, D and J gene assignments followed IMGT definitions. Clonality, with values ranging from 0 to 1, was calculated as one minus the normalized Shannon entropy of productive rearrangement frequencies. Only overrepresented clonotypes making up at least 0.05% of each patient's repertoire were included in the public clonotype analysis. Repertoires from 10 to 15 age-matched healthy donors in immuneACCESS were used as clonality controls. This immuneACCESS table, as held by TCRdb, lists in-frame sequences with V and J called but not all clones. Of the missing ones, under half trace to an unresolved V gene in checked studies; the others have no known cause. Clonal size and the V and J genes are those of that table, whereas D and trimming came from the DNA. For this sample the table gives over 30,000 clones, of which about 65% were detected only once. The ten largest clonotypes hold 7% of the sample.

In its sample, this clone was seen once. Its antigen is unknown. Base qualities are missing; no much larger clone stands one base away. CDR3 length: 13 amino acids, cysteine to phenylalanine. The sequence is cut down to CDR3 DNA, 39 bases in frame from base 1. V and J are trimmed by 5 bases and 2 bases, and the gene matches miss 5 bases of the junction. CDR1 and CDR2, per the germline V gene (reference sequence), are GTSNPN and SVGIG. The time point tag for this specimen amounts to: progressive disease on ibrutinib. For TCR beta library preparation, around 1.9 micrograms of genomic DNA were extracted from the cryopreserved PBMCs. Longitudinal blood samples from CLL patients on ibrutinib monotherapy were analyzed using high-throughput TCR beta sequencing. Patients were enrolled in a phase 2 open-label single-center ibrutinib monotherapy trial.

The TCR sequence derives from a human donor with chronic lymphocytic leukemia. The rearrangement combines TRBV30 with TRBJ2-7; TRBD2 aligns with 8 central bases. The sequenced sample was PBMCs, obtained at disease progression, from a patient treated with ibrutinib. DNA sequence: TGTGCCTGGGGAGCGGGAGTCCCCTACGAGCAGTACTTC. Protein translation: CAWGAGVPYEQYF.